The rows below give T cell receptor beta chains drawn from one sample of a study of cytomegalovirus exposure and HLA in healthy donors. Profiling relied on immunoSEQ multiplex PCR, and the TCRdb table lists in-frame clones only, not all of them. The table shows roughly 130,000 clones, with around 89% occurring only once. The specimen was PBMCs. The source is a woman aged 25 to 39 in good health and CMV-seropositive. CDR3s include the opening cysteine and the closing phenylalanine or tryptophan. The order of the fields is D gene, clone size, J gene, CDR3 length, V gene, CDR3 DNA, CDR3 protein. The D gene is left open where the match is weak. A row's size may be missing; if present it is once, few, many or a size class.

>NA|NA|TRBJ1-5|13|TRBV18
TGTGCCAGCTCACCAGGAGGCAATCAGCCCCAGCATTTT
CASSPGGNQPQHF
>TRBD1|NA|TRBJ2-4|17|TRBV19
TGTGCCAGTAGTATAGGTGGGGACAGGGGAGCCAAAAACATTCAGTACTTC
CASSIGGDRGAKNIQYF
>NA|NA|TRBJ1-6|14|TRBV27
TGTGCCAGCAGGGCTGACAGTCCTAATTCACCCCTCCACTTT
CASRADSPNSPLHF
>TRBD2|NA|TRBJ2-3|15|TRBV2
TGTGCCAGCAGTGATTGGCTAGCGGACACAGATACGCAGTATTTT
CASSDWLADTDTQYF
>NA|NA|TRBJ1-2|14|TRBV27
TGTGCCAGCAGTCTCCGTGGGGGGGACTATGGCTACACCTTC
CASSLRGGDYGYTF
>TRBD1|once|TRBJ2-2|21|TRBV7-6
TGTGCCAGCAGCTCCCTGCCCGGGACAGGGGCCCAGCAGTTGAACACCGGGGAGCTGTTTTTT
CASSSLPGTGAQQLNTGELFF
>NA|NA|TRBJ1-1|11|TRBV20-1
TGCAGTGCTATTGACAGCACTGAAGCTTTCTTT
CSAIDSTEAFF
>TRBD2|NA|TRBJ2-1|15|TRBV9
TGTGCCAGCAGCCCATTGACTAGCGGGAGAAATGAGCAGTTCTTC
CASSPLTSGRNEQFF
>NA|NA|TRBJ1-2|15|TRBV6-1
TGTGCCAGCAGGATATTCGACAGCACGCTCTATGGCTACACCTTC
CASRIFDSTLYGYTF
>TRBD1|NA|TRBJ1-2|15|TRBV27
TGTGCCAGCAGTCGACGGGACAGGGGAGGCTATGGCTACACCTTC
CASSRRDRGGYGYTF
>TRBD2|NA|TRBJ2-1|15|TRBV2
TGTGCCAGCAGTGAGACCGGGAGGTCGGACAATGAGCAGTTCTTC
CASSETGRSDNEQFF
>TRBD2|NA|TRBJ2-5|16|TRBV4-1
TGCGCCAGCAGCCAAGGGTGGACTAGCGGTAAAGAGACCCAGTACTTC
CASSQGWTSGKETQYF
>NA|NA|TRBJ2-1|10|TRBV6-4
TGTGCCAGCATTATCAATGAGCAGTTCTTC
CASIINEQFF
>TRBD2|NA|TRBJ2-1|15|TRBV27
TGTGCCAGCAGTTTCGGGACTAGTAGTAGCAATGAGCAGTTCTTC
CASSFGTSSSNEQFF
>NA|NA|TRBJ2-3|13|TRBV28
TGTGCCAGCAGTTTATTCGAGTCCCAATCGCAGTATTTT
CASSLFESQSQYF
>NA|NA|TRBJ1-4|13|TRBV29-1
TGCAGCGTTTTGGTAGAATCAAATGAAAAACTGTTTTTT
CSVLVESNEKLFF